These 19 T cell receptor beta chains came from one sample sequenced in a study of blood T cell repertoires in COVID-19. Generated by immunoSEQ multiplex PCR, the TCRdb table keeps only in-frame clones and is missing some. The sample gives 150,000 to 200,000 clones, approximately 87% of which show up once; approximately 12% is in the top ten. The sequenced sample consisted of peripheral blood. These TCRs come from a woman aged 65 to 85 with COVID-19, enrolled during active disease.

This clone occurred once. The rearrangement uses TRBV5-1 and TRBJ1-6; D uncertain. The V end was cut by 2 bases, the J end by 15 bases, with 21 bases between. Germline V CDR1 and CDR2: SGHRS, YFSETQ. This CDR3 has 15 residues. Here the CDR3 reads CASSLSGSLSGVLHF. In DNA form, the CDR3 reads TGCGCCAGCAGCTTATCCGGGTCGCTTTCTGGAGTCCTCCACTTT. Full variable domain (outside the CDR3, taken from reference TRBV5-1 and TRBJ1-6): KAGVTQTPRYLIKTRGQQVTLSCSPISGHRSVSWYQQTPGQGLQFLFEYFSETQRNKGNFPGRFSGRQFSNSRSEMNVSTLELGDSALYLCASSLSGSLSGVLHFGNGTRLTVT.

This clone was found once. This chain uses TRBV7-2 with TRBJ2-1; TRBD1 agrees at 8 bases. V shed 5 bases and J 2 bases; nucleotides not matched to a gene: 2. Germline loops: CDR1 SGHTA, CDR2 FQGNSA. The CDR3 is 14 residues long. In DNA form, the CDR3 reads TGTGCCAGCAGCCCGGACAGGGCCTACAATGAGCAGTTCTTC. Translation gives CASSPDRAYNEQFF.

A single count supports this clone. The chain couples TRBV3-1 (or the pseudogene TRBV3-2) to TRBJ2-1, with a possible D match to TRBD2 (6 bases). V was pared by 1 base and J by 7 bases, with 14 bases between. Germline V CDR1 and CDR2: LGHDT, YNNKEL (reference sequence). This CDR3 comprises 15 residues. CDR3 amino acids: CASSQVAGTWNEQFF. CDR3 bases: TGTGCCAGCAGCCAAGTGGCAGGGACTTGGAATGAGCAGTTCTTC.

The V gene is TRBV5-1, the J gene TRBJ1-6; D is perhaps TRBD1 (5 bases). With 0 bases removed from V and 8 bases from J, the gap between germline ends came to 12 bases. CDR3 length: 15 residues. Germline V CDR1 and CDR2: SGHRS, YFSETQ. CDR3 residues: CASSLAGGSHSPLHF. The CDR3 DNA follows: TGCGCCAGCAGCTTGGCCGGGGGGAGCCATTCACCCCTCCACTTT.

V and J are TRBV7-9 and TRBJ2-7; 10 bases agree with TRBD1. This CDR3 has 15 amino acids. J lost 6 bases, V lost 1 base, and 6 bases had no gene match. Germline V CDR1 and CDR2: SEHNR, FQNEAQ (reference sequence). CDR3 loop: CASSLVGDRGREQYF. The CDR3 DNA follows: TGTGCCAGCAGCTTAGTGGGGGACAGGGGCCGCGAGCAGTACTTC.

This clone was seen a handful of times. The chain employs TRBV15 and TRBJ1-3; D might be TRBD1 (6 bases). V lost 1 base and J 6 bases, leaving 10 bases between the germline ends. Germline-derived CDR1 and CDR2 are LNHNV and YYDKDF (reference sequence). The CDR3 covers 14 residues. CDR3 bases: TGTGCCACCAGCAGAGCGGGGGGGCTAAACACCATATATTTT. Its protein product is CATSRAGGLNTIYF.

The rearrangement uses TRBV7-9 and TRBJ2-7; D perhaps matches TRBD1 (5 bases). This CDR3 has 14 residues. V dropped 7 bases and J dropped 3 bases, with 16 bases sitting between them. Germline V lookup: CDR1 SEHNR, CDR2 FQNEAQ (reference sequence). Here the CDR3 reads CASTPTWGNYEQYF. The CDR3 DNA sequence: TGTGCCAGCACCCCCACCTGGGGCAACTACGAGCAGTACTTC.

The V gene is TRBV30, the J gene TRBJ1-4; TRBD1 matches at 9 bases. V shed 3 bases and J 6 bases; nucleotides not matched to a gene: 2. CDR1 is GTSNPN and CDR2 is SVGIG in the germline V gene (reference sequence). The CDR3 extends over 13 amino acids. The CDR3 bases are TGTGCCTGGAGGGACAGGGGAGATGAAAAACTGTTTTTT. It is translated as CAWRDRGDEKLFF.

Written as DNA, the CDR3 is TGTGCCATCAGCCCCGGACAGGGGAGAGAAAAACTGTTTTTT. Translation: CAISPGQGREKLFF. This chain uses TRBV10-3 with TRBJ1-4; 9 bases agree with TRBD1. The CDR3 is 14 residues long. The junction had 7 bases not matched to a gene; V was cut back by 6 bases and J by 8 bases. Looked up from germline, CDR1 is ENHRY and CDR2 is SYGVKD.

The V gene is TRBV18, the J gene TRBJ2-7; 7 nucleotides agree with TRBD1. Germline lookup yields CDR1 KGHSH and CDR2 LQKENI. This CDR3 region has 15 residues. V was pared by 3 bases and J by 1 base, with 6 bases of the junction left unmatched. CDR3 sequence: CASSPGTVQSYEQYF. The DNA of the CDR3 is TGTGCCAGCTCACCCGGGACAGTTCAGTCCTACGAGCAGTACTTC.

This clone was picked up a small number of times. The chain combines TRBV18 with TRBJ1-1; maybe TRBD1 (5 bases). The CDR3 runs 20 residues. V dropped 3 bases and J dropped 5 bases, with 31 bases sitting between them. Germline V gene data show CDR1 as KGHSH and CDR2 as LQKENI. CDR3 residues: CASSPNTIRGTGPGWTEAFF. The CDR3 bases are TGTGCCAGCTCACCCAATACCATTCGCGGGACCGGTCCCGGGTGGACTGAAGCTTTCTTT.

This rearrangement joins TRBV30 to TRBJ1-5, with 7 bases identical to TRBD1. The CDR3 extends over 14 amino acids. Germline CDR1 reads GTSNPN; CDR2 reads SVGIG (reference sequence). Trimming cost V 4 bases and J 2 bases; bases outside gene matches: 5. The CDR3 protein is CAWTYTGGNQPQHF. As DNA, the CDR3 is TGTGCCTGGACCTATACAGGGGGCAATCAGCCCCAGCATTTT.

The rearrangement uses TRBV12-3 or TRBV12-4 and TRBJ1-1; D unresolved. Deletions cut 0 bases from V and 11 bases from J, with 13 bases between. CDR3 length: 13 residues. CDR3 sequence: CASSLAPAEEAFF. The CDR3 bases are TGTGCCAGCAGTTTAGCGCCGGCGGAGGAGGCTTTCTTT.

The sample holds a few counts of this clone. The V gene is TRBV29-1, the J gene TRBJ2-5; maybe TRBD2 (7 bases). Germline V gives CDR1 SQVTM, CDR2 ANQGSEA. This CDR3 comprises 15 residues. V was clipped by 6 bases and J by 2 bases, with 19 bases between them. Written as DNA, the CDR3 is TGCAGCGTCCGAGGGGGGAGGGGTAGACAAGAGACCCAGTACTTC. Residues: CSVRGGRGRQETQYF.

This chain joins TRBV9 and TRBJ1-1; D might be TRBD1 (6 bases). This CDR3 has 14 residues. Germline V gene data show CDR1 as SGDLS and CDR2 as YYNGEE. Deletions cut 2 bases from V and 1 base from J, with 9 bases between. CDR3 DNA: TGTGCCAGCAGCGTTGGACAGCAGAACACTGAAGCTTTCTTT. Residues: CASSVGQQNTEAFF.

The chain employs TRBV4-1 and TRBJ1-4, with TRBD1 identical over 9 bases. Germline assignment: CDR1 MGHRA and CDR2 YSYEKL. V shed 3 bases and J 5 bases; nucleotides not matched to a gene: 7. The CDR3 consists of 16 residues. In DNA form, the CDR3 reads TGCGCCAGCAGCCACCGGACAGGGGCGGAGAATGAAAAACTGTTTTTT. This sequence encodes CASSHRTGAENEKLFF.

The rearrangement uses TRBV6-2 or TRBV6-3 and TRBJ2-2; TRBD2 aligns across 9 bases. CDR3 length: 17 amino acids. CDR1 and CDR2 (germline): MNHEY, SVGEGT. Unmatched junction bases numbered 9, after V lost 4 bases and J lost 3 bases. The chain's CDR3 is CASSSARAGGHTGELFF. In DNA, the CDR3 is TGTGCCAGCAGTTCGGCCCGGGCGGGAGGGCACACCGGGGAGCTGTTTTTT.

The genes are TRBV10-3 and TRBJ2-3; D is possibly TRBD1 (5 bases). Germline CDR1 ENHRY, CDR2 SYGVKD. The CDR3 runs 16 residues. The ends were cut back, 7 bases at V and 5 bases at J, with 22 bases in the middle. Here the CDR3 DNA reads TGTGCCATCAATGGTGTGGGGCAGGGCCAGCGAGATACGCAGTATTTT. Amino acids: CAINGVGQGQRDTQYF.

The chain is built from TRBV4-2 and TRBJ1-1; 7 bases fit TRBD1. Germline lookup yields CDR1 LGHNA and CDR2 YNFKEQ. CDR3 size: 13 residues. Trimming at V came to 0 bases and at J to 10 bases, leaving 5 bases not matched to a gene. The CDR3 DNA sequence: TGTGCCAGCAGCCAAGACAGGGGGGAGAGAGCTTTCTTT. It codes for CASSQDRGERAFF.